The next 10 T cell receptor beta chains were all read from a single sample in a study of OX40 agonist ivuxolimab in advanced cancers. Measured with immunoSEQ multiplex PCR; TCRdb has only the in-frame clones, and not every one. The profile shows 35,000 or so clones, around 90% of them singletons. The specimen comprised CD4+ or CD8+ T cells sorted from blood, sampled in a trial of the OX40 agonist ivuxolimab. Receptor source: an adult with an advanced solid tumor such as melanoma, head and neck, liver or kidney cancer.

V is TRBV7-2 and J is TRBJ2-7, with D unclear. The germline V gene encodes CDR1 SGHTA and CDR2 FQGNSA. The length of the CDR3 is 14 residues. With 1 base removed from V and 3 bases from J, the gap between germline ends came to 10 bases. CDR3 amino acids: CASSLVSEYYEQYF. The CDR3 region has the DNA TGTGCCAGCAGCTTAGTTTCTGAGTACTACGAGCAGTACTTC.

This clone was seen just once. This chain uses TRBV6-1 with TRBJ1-6; maybe TRBD1 (6 bases). CDR1 is MNHNS and CDR2 is SASEGT in the germline V gene. The CDR3 consists of 12 residues. DNA for the CDR3: TGTGCGATAAGGGGGACCAATTCACCCCTCCACTTT. Translation gives CAIRGTNSPLHF.

The rearrangement joins TRBV10-2 to TRBJ2-7, with D perhaps assigned TRBD1 or TRBD2 (7 bases each). CDR1 WSHSY and CDR2 SAAADI come from the germline V gene. The length of the CDR3 is 17 residues. Trimming took off 1 base at V and 4 bases at J, with 20 bases between the two ends. CDR3 DNA sequence: TGCGCCAGCAGTGAGTTTAGCCAGGGGGGGAAAGTTTACGAGCAGTACTTC. Protein product: CASSEFSQGGKVYEQYF.

The chain uses TRBV5-6 and TRBJ2-3; TRBD2 matches 10 bases. CDR1 is SGHDT, CDR2 YYEEEE, per germline. Germline trimming cut 2 bases from V and 2 bases from J; bases unmatched to any gene: 5. The CDR3 extends over 16 amino acids. The CDR3 DNA is TGTGCCAGCAGCTTCTCTAGCGGGAGATCCACAGATACGCAGTATTTT. Protein product: CASSFSSGRSTDTQYF.

In regard to this clone: Other DNA sequences in the same sample also yield this CDR3. The chain couples TRBV9 to TRBJ2-7; 8 bases match TRBD1. Germline CDR1 SGDLS, CDR2 YYNGEE. The CDR3 totals 14 residues. Trimming removed 0 bases from V and 4 bases from J; junction bases left unmatched: 3. The CDR3 bases are TGTGCCAGCAGCGTAGGTCAGGGGGCTTACGAGCAGTACTTC. Amino acids: CASSVGQGAYEQYF.

CDR3 region: CASSIATKNTEAFF. The DNA for the CDR3 is TGTGCCAGTAGTATTGCGACAAAGAACACTGAAGCTTTCTTT. The chain couples TRBV19 to TRBJ1-1; D not resolved. The germline V and J ends were trimmed by 3 bases and 1 base, with 9 bases remaining between them. Per germline, CDR1 LNHDA and CDR2 SQIVND (reference sequence). This CDR3 comprises 14 residues.

The gene calls are TRBV19 and TRBJ2-7; TRBD1 or TRBD2 may be the D gene (5 bases each). From germline, CDR1 is LNHDA and CDR2 SQIVND (reference sequence). The ends were cut back, 5 bases at V and 7 bases at J, with 15 bases in the middle. This CDR3 has 13 residues. Here the CDR3 DNA reads TGTGCCAGTAGTTGGAAGGGGCCGGGGGAGCAGTACTTC. Translating gives CASSWKGPGEQYF.

The chain carries TRBV29-1 and TRBJ1-2; D is uncertain. V lost 2 bases, J lost 1 base, and 5 bases lay in between. Looked up from germline, CDR1 is SQVTM and CDR2 is ANQGSEA. CDR3 size: 12 residues. In nucleotides, the CDR3 is TGCAGCGTTGAATCGGATAACTATGGCTACACCTTC. Translated: CSVESDNYGYTF. Full variable domain (missing parts from reference TRBV29-1 and TRBJ1-2): SAVISQKPSRDICQRGTSLTIQCQVDSQVTMMFWYRQQPGQSLTLIATANQGSEATYESGFVIDKFPISRPNLTFSTLTVSNMSPEDSSIYLCSVESDNYGYTFGSGTRLTVV.

This clone appeared a single time. The chain is built from TRBV30 and TRBJ2-2; 7 bases agree with TRBD2. V was pared by 0 bases and J by 4 bases, with 5 bases of the junction left unmatched. This CDR3 has 15 amino acids. Looked up from germline, CDR1 is GTSNPN and CDR2 is SVGIG (reference sequence). The CDR3 DNA follows: TGTGCCTGGAGTGTATGGGAGGGAGGCACCGGGGAGCTGTTTTTT. Its translation: CAWSVWEGGTGELFF.

J is TRBJ2-7 and V is TRBV7-8; 7 bases line up with TRBD2. The V and J ends lost 5 bases and 4 bases, in that order; junction bases with no gene match: 11. The CDR3 is made up of 15 amino acids. Germline V gene lookup returns CDR1 SGHVS and CDR2 FQNEAQ. CDR3 protein: CASSPTSSGLYEQYF. The CDR3 bases are TGTGCCAGCAGCCCTACCTCTAGCGGACTTTACGAGCAGTACTTC.